The 21 T cell receptor beta chains reported below all come from one sample, sequenced in a study of blood T cell repertoires in COVID-19. The method was immunoSEQ multiplex PCR; TCRdb's version includes in-frame clones alone and lacks a portion of them. The sample holds around 270,000 clones, 84% seen once. Specimen: peripheral blood. These receptors all come from a woman aged 40 to 50 who had recovered from COVID-19.

This clone was counted a single time. CDR3 sequence: CASSDKAPYEQYF. CDR3 nucleotides: TGTGCCAGCAGTGACAAAGCCCCCTACGAGCAGTACTTC. The chain is built from TRBV2 and TRBJ2-7, with D hard to call. CDR1 is SNHLY, CDR2 FYNNEI, per germline. The ends were cut back, 3 bases at V and 2 bases at J, with 8 bases in the middle. The CDR3 spans 13 residues. Based on the CDR3 plus reference TRBV2 and TRBJ2-7, the full variable domain is EPEVTQTPSHQVTQMGQEVILRCVPISNHLYFYWYRQILGQKVEFLVSFYNNEISEKSEIFDDQFSVERPDGSNFTLKIRSTKLEDSAMYFCASSDKAPYEQYFGPGTRLTVT.

The rearrangement links TRBV20-1 to TRBJ2-3; unclear D gene. The germline CDR1 and CDR2 sequences are DFQATT and SNEGSKA (reference sequence). The CDR3 is made up of 11 amino acids. Trimming took off 4 bases at V and 6 bases at J, with 8 bases between the two ends. The CDR3 nucleotides read TGCAGTGCTATGCGGCGGGATACGCAGTATTTT. This sequence encodes CSAMRRDTQYF.

This clone was observed a few times. The V and J genes are TRBV7-9 and TRBJ1-1, with D unclear. Trimming shortened V by 7 bases and J by 4 bases, and 16 bases separated the two germline ends. Germline-derived CDR1 and CDR2 are SEHNR and FQNEAQ (reference sequence). The CDR3 runs to 14 residues. The CDR3 nucleotides read TGTGCCAGCACTGCGGGGATCTTGTTCACTGAAGCTTTCTTT. It translates to CASTAGILFTEAFF. The full variable domain, in which reference TRBV7-9 and TRBJ1-1 provide the parts outside the CDR3, is DTGVSQNPRHKITKRGQNVTFRCDPISEHNRLYWYRQTLGQGPEFLTYFQNEAQLEKSRLLSDRFSAERPKGSFSTLEIQRTEQGDSAMYLCASTAGILFTEAFFGQGTRLTVV.

V and J are TRBV4-1 and TRBJ2-4, with D possibly matching TRBD1 (5 bases). The CDR3 is made up of 17 amino acids. Trimming removed 4 bases from V and 0 bases from J, with 16 bases in between. Germline V CDR1 and CDR2: MGHRA, YSYEKL. The CDR3 nucleotides read TGCGCCAGCAGCCCCCTTGGGGCTCTCCTAGCCAAAAACATTCAGTACTTC. Protein sequence: CASSPLGALLAKNIQYF.

The chain has TRBV9 and TRBJ2-1, with a weak D call TRBD1 (6 bases). Germline V gene sequence: CDR1 SGDLS, CDR2 YYNGEE. The CDR3 covers 14 residues. The V end was cut by 4 bases, the J end by 4 bases, with 12 bases between. CDR3 sequence reads: CASSPGGGYNEQFF. The CDR3 coding sequence is TGTGCCAGCAGCCCTGGGGGCGGGTACAATGAGCAGTTCTTC.

The V and J genes are TRBV5-1 and TRBJ2-7; 7 nucleotides agree with TRBD1. With 1 base clipped from V and 5 bases from J, the junction kept 3 bases outside the gene matches. The CDR3 sequence is 13 residues long. The germline gives CDR1 SGHRS, CDR2 YFSETQ. The CDR3 is CASSLRGRNEQYF. CDR3 DNA sequence: TGCGCCAGCAGCTTGAGGGGGCGGAACGAGCAGTACTTC.

V gene TRBV27 combines with J gene TRBJ2-2, with a weak D call TRBD1 (6 bases). Trimming removed 4 bases from V and 4 bases from J, with 19 bases in between. Germline loops: CDR1 MNHEY, CDR2 SMNVEV (reference sequence). The CDR3 sequence is 17 residues long. The CDR3 coding sequence is TGTGCCAGCAGTTGGCAGGGGCCACTCCCGGGCACCGGGGAGCTGTTTTTT. Protein product: CASSWQGPLPGTGELFF.

The V call is TRBV30, the J call TRBJ1-1; unclear D gene. The germline V and J ends were trimmed by 6 bases and 0 bases, with 11 bases remaining between them. CDR3 length: 13 residues. Germline-derived CDR1 and CDR2 are GTSNPN and SVGIG (reference sequence). CDR3 in DNA: TGTGCCTGCGAGACACGGATGAACACTGAAGCTTTCTTT. It encodes CACETRMNTEAFF.

This chain joins TRBV6-5 and TRBJ1-1, with no clear D. The CDR3 extends over 12 amino acids. V lost 8 bases to trimming and J lost 1 base, with 8 bases between them. Germline V gene sequence: CDR1 MNHEY, CDR2 SVGAGI. CDR3 amino acids: CASSSRNTEAFF. CDR3 nucleotides: TGTGCCAGCTCCTCCCGGAACACTGAAGCTTTCTTT.

The sample holds a few counts of this clone. This chain uses TRBV4-1 with TRBJ1-4; D not certain. Germline V gene data show CDR1 as MGHRA and CDR2 as YSYEKL. The CDR3 consists of 13 residues. Deletions cut 1 base from V and 8 bases from J, with 8 bases between. This CDR3 reads CASSQGLQEKLFF. For the CDR3, the DNA is TGCGCCAGCAGCCAAGGTTTACAAGAAAAACTGTTTTTT.

The J gene is TRBJ2-3, the V gene TRBV6-5; 11 bases align to TRBD2. With V trimmed by 8 bases and J by 4 bases, 8 bases remained unmatched. The germline V gene has CDR1 MNHEY and CDR2 SVGAGI. The CDR3 runs 15 residues. The CDR3, as DNA: TGTGCCAGCGAATTTAGCGGGGGGGGCTCAGATACGCAGTATTTT. This sequence encodes CASEFSGGGSDTQYF.

The chain uses TRBV24-1 and TRBJ1-5; TRBD1 might be the D (5 bases). Germline CDR1 and CDR2: KGHDR and SFDVKD. The CDR3 has 16 residues. Trimming removed 2 bases from V and 0 bases from J, with 10 bases in between. The CDR3 region is CATSDSQGFSNQPQHF. The DNA of the CDR3 is TGTGCCACCAGTGATTCCCAGGGTTTTAGCAATCAGCCCCAGCATTTT.

The chain combines TRBV27 with TRBJ1-5; weak D call: TRBD1 (6 bases). Trimming stripped 6 bases from V and 4 bases from J, with 19 bases between. Germline CDR1 reads MNHEY; CDR2 reads SMNVEV (reference sequence). The CDR3 spans 16 residues. The DNA of the CDR3 is TGTGCCAGCAGGCCAAGGACAGTCATTGGTAATCAGCCCCAGCATTTT. As protein: CASRPRTVIGNQPQHF.

The rearrangement joins TRBV28 to TRBJ2-7; D is ambiguous. The CDR3 has 13 residues. The V end was cut by 2 bases, the J end by 3 bases, with 8 bases between. CDR1 is MDHEN and CDR2 is SYDVKM in the germline V gene. The CDR3 DNA reads TGTGCCAGCAGTTTAGGGCAGAACTACGAGCAGTACTTC. This sequence encodes CASSLGQNYEQYF.

The J gene is TRBJ2-2, the V gene TRBV7-9, with TRBD1 as a possible D gene (5 bases). Germline V lookup: CDR1 SEHNR, CDR2 FQNEAQ (reference sequence). The CDR3 has 18 amino acids. V gave up 8 bases and J gave up 0 bases, with 22 bases separating them. The CDR3 nucleotides are TGTGCCAGCGGGTCTTCTCCGGGCAGGGCGCCGAACACCGGGGAGCTGTTTTTT. This translates into CASGSSPGRAPNTGELFF.

CDR3 in DNA: TGTGCCAGCAGCTTAAGATCCACCGGGATATACAATGAGCAGTTCTTC. Protein product: CASSLRSTGIYNEQFF. The chain couples TRBV7-8 to TRBJ2-1, with a tentative D call TRBD2 (5 bases). Germline V gene lookup returns CDR1 SGHVS and CDR2 FQNEAQ. Trimming removed 2 bases from V and 4 bases from J, with 15 bases in between. The CDR3 loop spans 16 amino acids.

The chain couples TRBV28 to TRBJ1-5; 7 bases fit TRBD1. Unmatched junction bases numbered 9, after V lost 7 bases and J lost 3 bases. CDR1 and CDR2 (germline): MDHEN, SYDVKM. CDR3 length equals 15 residues. This CDR3 reads CASTQGVQHNQPQHF. Here the CDR3 DNA reads TGTGCCAGCACTCAGGGGGTACAGCACAATCAGCCCCAGCATTTT.

This chain joins TRBV5-1 and TRBJ2-5, with 8 bases lining up with TRBD2. V was pared by 4 bases and J by 4 bases, with 6 bases of the junction left unmatched. The germline CDR1 and CDR2 sequences are SGHRS and YFSETQ. The CDR3 has 14 residues. CDR3 nucleotides: TGCGCCAGCAGCCTAAGCGGGGGTACAGAGACCCAGTACTTC. Residues: CASSLSGGTETQYF.

V usage is TRBV6-4 and J usage is TRBJ2-7; TRBD2 is a possible D gene (6 bases). The CDR3 loop spans 13 amino acids. Germline V lookup: CDR1 MRHNA, CDR2 SNTAGT. V shed 10 bases and J shed 4 bases, with 17 bases lying between them. In nucleotides, the CDR3 is TGTGCCACCTCACTAGCCGCCGGGTACGAGCAGTACTTC. It is translated as CATSLAAGYEQYF.

V usage is TRBV11-3 and J usage is TRBJ2-7, with 11 bases that match TRBD1. The germline CDR1 and CDR2 sequences are SGHNT and YENEEA. J was trimmed by 3 bases and V by 4 bases; bases with no gene match: 8. The CDR3 runs 16 residues. This chain's CDR3 is CASSSVPGTGGYEQYF. CDR3 nucleotides: TGTGCCAGCAGCTCAGTTCCCGGGACAGGGGGCTACGAGCAGTACTTC. Based on the CDR3 plus reference TRBV11-3 and TRBJ2-7, the full variable domain is EAGVVQSPRYKIIEKKQPVAFWCNPISGHNTLYWYLQNLGQGPELLIRYENEEAVDDSQLPKDRFSAERLKGVDSTLKIQPAELGDSAVYLCASSSVPGTGGYEQYFGPGTRLTVT.

This chain links TRBV4-1 with TRBJ1-1; D uncertain. Per germline, CDR1 MGHRA and CDR2 YSYEKL. V was pared by 2 bases and J by 6 bases, with 19 bases between. The CDR3 consists of 16 residues. The DNA of the CDR3 is TGCGCCAGCAGCCAATGGATCCTGGGAGTCCGGGCTGAAGCTTTCTTT. Translation: CASSQWILGVRAEAFF.